Listed below are T cell receptor beta chains from one sample, sequenced in a study of T cells in Graves' hyperthyroidism and ophthalmopathy. MiXCR, run by TCRdb on the multiplex PCR reads, gives a single entry per CDR3 protein. The sample contains approximately 400,000 distinct CDR3 sequences, more than 12% of which appear only once. Sequenced material: blood. These receptors were collected from a woman under 40 with Graves' hyperthyroidism. The CDR3 runs from the conserved cysteine through the conserved F or W. The D gene is left open where the match is weak. The size of a clone is reported for some rows only, either as once, few or many, or as a class for expanded clones.

j_call clone_size d_call v_call cdr3_nt cdr3_aa
TRBJ2-1 many - TRBV7-2 TGTGCCAGCAGCTTGGGACGCGAGGGTTCTGATGAGCAGTTCTTC CASSLGREGSDEQFF
TRBJ1-1 - - TRBV28 TGTGCCAGCAGTTTATCAGGGTACCTTGAAGCTTTCTTT CASSLSGYLEAFF
TRBJ2-7 many - TRBV6-1 TGTGCCAGCAGTGTGTGGGCCGCCTACGAGCAGTACTTC CASSVWAAYEQYF
TRBJ2-2 - - TRBV7-8 TGTGCCAGCAGCTTATTGGGTATGCCCGGGGAGCTGTTTTTT CASSLLGMPGELFF
TRBJ2-7 few TRBD2 TRBV20-1 TGCAGTGCTAGTTTAGCGGGACGAACCTACGAGCAGTACTTC CSASLAGRTYEQYF
TRBJ1-2 - - TRBV12-3/TRBV12-4 TGTGCCAGCAGCCATCTCGCACGCGATGGCAACACCTTC CASSHLARDGNTF
TRBJ1-5 - TRBD1 TRBV30 TGTGCCTGGAGTACGCCCGGGACAGGGGGTCGTAGCAATCAGCCCCAGCATTTT CAWSTPGTGGRSNQPQHF
TRBJ1-5 - - TRBV2 TGTGCCAGCAGTGAATTGGGAGTACTTAGCAATCAGCCCCAGCATTTT CASSELGVLSNQPQHF
TRBJ2-7 many TRBD1 TRBV4-2 TGTGCCAGCAGCCAAACCGGGACAGGGGGCTACGAGCAGTACTTC CASSQTGTGGYEQYF
TRBJ2-5 many - TRBV2 TGTGCCAGCGGCGGACGTAGACAAGAGACCCAGTACTTC CASGGRRQETQYF
TRBJ2-2 few TRBD2 TRBV4-1 TGCGCCAGCAGCCAAGAAGGACTAGCGGGATATATCGGGGAGCTGTTTTTT CASSQEGLAGYIGELFF
TRBJ1-4 many - TRBV3-1 TGTGCCAGCGGTTCCCTGGGGGAAAAACTGTTTTTT CASGSLGEKLFF
TRBJ2-1 - TRBD2 TRBV10-3 TGTGCCATCAGCGGTATTCTAGCGGACAACAATGAGCAGTTCTTC CAISGILADNNEQFF
TRBJ2-7 - TRBD2 TRBV20-1 TGCAGTGCTAGAGATCTACTAGCGGGAACCGAGCAGTACTTC CSARDLLAGTEQYF
TRBJ1-5 few - TRBV5-5 TGTGCCAGCAGCTTGGTTTGGGGGGACGGGAATCAGCCCCAGCATTTT CASSLVWGDGNQPQHF
TRBJ2-1 few TRBD2 TRBV24-1 TGTGCCACCAGTGATTTCGCGGGAGGTTCCTACAATGAGCAGTTCTTC CATSDFAGGSYNEQFF
TRBJ2-1 few - TRBV29-1 TGCAGCGCACCCGGGACGACTCACCACAATGAGCAGTTCTTC CSAPGTTHHNEQFF
TRBJ2-5 - TRBD1 TRBV7-9 TGTGCCAGCAGCTTAGGGGACAGGGGGCTGGATGAGACCCAGTACTTC CASSLGDRGLDETQYF
TRBJ1-1 many - TRBV3-1 TGTGCCAGCAGCCAGCTAAGGGGATCTGAAGCTTTCTTT CASSQLRGSEAFF
TRBJ2-2 - TRBD2 TRBV28 TGTGCCACCACCTCACTGGGACTAGCGGGTCCCGGGGAGCTGTTTTTT CATTSLGLAGPGELFF
TRBJ1-2 few - TRBV29-1 TGCAGCGTTGAGGGGGGGGCGCCTGGCTACACCTTC CSVEGGAPGYTF
TRBJ1-1 few - TRBV29-1 TGCAGCGTTATGAACACTGAAGCTTTCTTT CSVMNTEAFF
TRBJ2-3 - TRBD2 TRBV10-3 TGTGCCACCTCGGTTGGGCGGGAGCGCGATACGCAGTATTTT CATSVGRERDTQYF
TRBJ2-7 many TRBD1 TRBV15 TGTGCCACCACCCCGACCCCCGGGACAGCCTACGAGCAGTACTTC CATTPTPGTAYEQYF
TRBJ2-7 many - TRBV3-1 TGTGCCAGCAGCCAAGAGCGGGAGCAGTACTTC CASSQEREQYF
TRBJ2-3 many TRBD2 TRBV7-8 TGTGCCAGCAGCTTATCTCCTAGCGGGAGTACAGATACGCAGTATTTT CASSLSPSGSTDTQYF
TRBJ2-1 few - TRBV11-1 TGTGCCAGCAGCTTAGCGGGAGGAGGGCATGAGCAGTTCTTC CASSLAGGGHEQFF
TRBJ1-1 many - TRBV6-1 TGTGCCAGCAGCCGGGGACACCTTGAAGCTTTCTTT CASSRGHLEAFF
TRBJ1-3 many - TRBV3-1 TGTGCCAGCAGCCTAGGGACTTTCAACTCTGGAAACACCATATATTTT CASSLGTFNSGNTIYF
TRBJ2-3 many TRBD2 TRBV20-1 TGCAGTGCTAGCTCACTAGCGGGAGGTCCGGATACGCAGTATTTT CSASSLAGGPDTQYF
TRBJ2-5 - TRBD2 TRBV6-1 TGTGCCACAAACTCAGCGGGAGGGCCGGAGACCCAGTACTTC CATNSAGGPETQYF
TRBJ2-5 - - TRBV6-2/TRBV6-3 TGTGCCAGCAGCCCAGGGGTCTGGGAGACCCAGTACTTC CASSPGVWETQYF
TRBJ2-3 - - TRBV10-1 TGCGCCAGCAGTATGACAGATACGCAGTATTTT CASSMTDTQYF
TRBJ1-5 few TRBD1 TRBV24-1 TGTGCCACCAGTGAACAGGGGAATCAGCCCCAGCATTTT CATSEQGNQPQHF
TRBJ2-1 many TRBD2 TRBV13 TGTGCCAGCAGCTCCGGACTAGCGGTAAACAATGAGCAGTTCTTC CASSSGLAVNNEQFF
TRBJ1-6 few - TRBV28 TGTGCCAGCAGTGAGACACTGGCTAATTCACCCCTCCACTTT CASSETLANSPLHF
TRBJ2-1 - - TRBV20-1 TGCAGTGCTAGAGTTCCTAGGACCGCCCCCAGGGAGCAGTTCTTC CSARVPRTAPREQFF
TRBJ2-1 many TRBD1 TRBV11-2 TGTGCCAGCAGCCCTCGACAGGGGGTAAACAATGAGCAGTTCTTC CASSPRQGVNNEQFF
TRBJ1-1 many TRBD1 TRBV14 TGTGCCAGCAGCCAAGTGGACAGGGTCATTGAAGCTTTCTTT CASSQVDRVIEAFF
TRBJ1-5 many TRBD1 TRBV20-1 TGCAGTGCCCTGGACAGGGGAGAGAGGCAGCCCCAGCATTTT CSALDRGERQPQHF
TRBJ1-1 - - TRBV20-1 TGCAGTGCTGCGCCGGACGGAAACGGTGAAGCTTTCTTT CSAAPDGNGEAFF
TRBJ1-6 - - TRBV2 TGTGCCAGCAGTGAGAGCTCCTATAATTCACCCCTCCACTTT CASSESSYNSPLHF
TRBJ2-1 few - TRBV2 TGTGCCAGCAGTTATACGACCCCCGCCAATGAGCAGTTCTTC CASSYTTPANEQFF
TRBJ2-7 many - TRBV28 TGTGCCAGCAGTTTAAAGTCCGAGATGGGGGAGCAGTACTTC CASSLKSEMGEQYF
TRBJ2-3 - - TRBV15 TGTGCCACCAGCAGCGAAGGGGGAGATACGCAGTATTTT CATSSEGGDTQYF
TRBJ2-5 many - TRBV28 TGTGCCAGCAGGCCCACCCAAGAGACCCAGTACTTC CASRPTQETQYF
TRBJ2-3 many TRBD2 TRBV6-1 TGTGCCAGCAGGACCTACCTAGCGGGAGCTACAGATACGCAGTATTTT CASRTYLAGATDTQYF
TRBJ2-7 many TRBD1 TRBV28 TGTGCCAGCTTTAAACAGGGGGCGTGGGAGCAGTACTTC CASFKQGAWEQYF
TRBJ2-2 few TRBD2 TRBV9 TGTGCCAGCATCCCTAGCGGAGACACCGGGGAGCTGTTTTTT CASIPSGDTGELFF
TRBJ1-1 many - TRBV29-1 TGCAGCGGAGGGGGCACTGAAGCTTTCTTT CSGGGTEAFF
TRBJ1-5 many - TRBV30 TGTGCCTGGAGTGAAGGGGCAGGGATCCAGCCCCAGCATTTT CAWSEGAGIQPQHF
TRBJ2-6 - - TRBV27 TGTGCCAGCCAACTGGGGGCTGGGGCCAACGTCCTGACTTTC CASQLGAGANVLTF
TRBJ2-1 - TRBD2 TRBV11-2 TGTGCCAGCAGCTTAACCCTAGCGGGAGGCAGTAAAGGGGATGACGAGCAGTTCTTC CASSLTLAGGSKGDDEQFF